These 29 T cell receptor beta chains share one sample of origin, sequenced in a study of T cells in localized non-small cell lung cancer. TCRdb keeps only in-frame clones here, not all; method: immunoSEQ multiplex PCR. The sample contains tens of thousands of clones, around 90% of which appear only once. The sample consisted of peripheral blood, taken before any cancer treatment. These TCRs come from a woman between 40 and 69 years old with stage I squamous cell lung carcinoma.

The chain carries TRBV6-5 and TRBJ2-7; maybe TRBD2 (5 bases). This CDR3 is 13 amino acids long. Between the trimmed V and J ends, which lost 4 bases and 1 base, there was a span of 8 bases. Germline values: CDR1 MNHEY, CDR2 SVGAGI. The CDR3 here is CASSWAGSYEQYF. In nucleotides, the CDR3 is TGTGCCAGCAGTTGGGCGGGTTCCTACGAGCAGTACTTC.

This clone was observed a handful of times. The V gene is TRBV5-1, the J gene TRBJ2-3, with 7 bases lining up with TRBD2. This CDR3 is 16 amino acids long. Germline CDR1 and CDR2: SGHRS and YFSETQ. Losses at the gene ends were 4 bases for V and 2 bases for J; bases not matched to a gene: 10. The CDR3 DNA sequence: TGCGCCAGCAGCCCCGCCGGGCGGGGGTACACAGATACGCAGTATTTT. Protein product: CASSPAGRGYTDTQYF.

The DNA of the CDR3 is TGCAGTGCTAGCGGAGGTCGTGGCTACACCTTC. It encodes CSASGGRGYTF. This chain connects TRBV20-1 to TRBJ1-2; D unresolved. V was clipped by 3 bases and J by 7 bases, with 9 bases between them. The CDR3 loop spans 11 amino acids. Germline-derived CDR1 and CDR2 are DFQATT and SNEGSKA (reference sequence).

This clone was seen only a few times. The chain is built from TRBV7-3 and TRBJ2-4, with D perhaps matching TRBD1 or TRBD2 (7 bases each). V lost 4 bases, J lost 9 bases, and 16 bases lay in between. Germline CDR1 reads SGHTA; CDR2 reads FQGTGA. The CDR3 covers 14 residues. CDR3: CASSSLDREGIQYF. In DNA, the CDR3 is TGTGCCAGCAGCTCCTTAGACAGGGAGGGCATTCAGTACTTC.

The CDR3 is CASSPDWSDSPLHF. DNA for the CDR3: TGTGCCAGTAGTCCCGACTGGAGCGATTCACCCCTCCACTTT. The V gene is TRBV19, the J gene TRBJ1-6, with D unclear. Between the trimmed V and J ends, which lost 5 bases and 8 bases, there was a span of 13 bases. The CDR3 spans 14 residues. CDR1 is LNHDA, CDR2 SQIVND, per germline (reference sequence).

This chain links TRBV4-1 with TRBJ1-4; 8 positions agree with TRBD1. The junction had 9 bases not matched to a gene; V was cut back by 4 bases and J by 5 bases. Per germline, CDR1 MGHRA and CDR2 YSYEKL. The CDR3 sequence is 16 residues long. CDR3 sequence: CASSLILGQANEKLFF. The CDR3 nucleotides read TGCGCCAGCAGCCTGATCTTGGGACAGGCAAATGAAAAACTGTTTTTT.

The gene calls are TRBV19 and TRBJ1-6; a possible D gene is TRBD1 (5 bases). The germline CDR1 and CDR2 sequences are LNHDA and SQIVND (reference sequence). The CDR3 sequence is 14 residues long. Between the trimmed V and J ends, which lost 6 bases and 8 bases, there was a span of 14 bases. CDR3 sequence reads: CASRRQNPYSPLHF. CDR3 DNA sequence: TGTGCCAGTAGGAGACAGAACCCTTATTCACCCCTCCACTTT.

The chain is built from TRBV19 and TRBJ1-6, with D tentatively TRBD1 (5 bases). CDR3 length equals 18 residues. Trimming shortened V by 4 bases and J by 0 bases, and 16 bases separated the two germline ends. Germline-derived CDR1 and CDR2 are LNHDA and SQIVND (reference sequence). The CDR3 nucleotides read TGTGCCAGTAGTAAAGAATCCTCAGGGATCTCCTATAATTCACCCCTCCACTTT. Amino acids: CASSKESSGISYNSPLHF.

This chain connects TRBV6-6 to TRBJ2-7; tentatively, D is TRBD2 (6 bases). The germline V gene has CDR1 MNHNY and CDR2 SVGAGI (reference sequence). The CDR3 covers 15 residues. V lost 4 bases and J lost 2, with 15 bases in between. The CDR3 DNA reads TGTGCCAGCAGTTCTTGGGACTCTAGCGCCTACGAGCAGTACTTC. This codes for CASSSWDSSAYEQYF.

The chain recombines TRBV9 with TRBJ2-3; D is possibly TRBD1 (6 bases). Trimming pared 0 bases from V and 0 bases from J, leaving 8 bases between. The germline V gene has CDR1 SGDLS and CDR2 YYNGEE. This CDR3 is built from 15 residues. The CDR3 loop is CASSVGTVSTDTQYF. The CDR3, as DNA: TGTGCCAGCAGCGTAGGGACAGTGAGCACAGATACGCAGTATTTT.

This clone appeared a single time. The rearrangement joins TRBV5-1 to TRBJ2-6; D remains ambiguous. V gave up 3 bases and J gave up 2 bases, with 6 bases separating them. CDR3 length: 14 residues. CDR1 and CDR2 from the germline V gene are SGHRS and YFSETQ. CDR3 loop: CASSSAAGANVLTF. As DNA, the CDR3 is TGCGCCAGCAGCTCCGCAGCTGGGGCCAACGTCCTGACTTTC.

This clone was seen just once. V gene TRBV5-1 combines with J gene TRBJ1-2, with 8 bases matching TRBD1. Germline V lookup: CDR1 SGHRS, CDR2 YFSETQ. The CDR3 totals 15 residues. The trim removed 5 bases at V and 0 bases at J, leaving 6 bases unmatched. The CDR3 DNA reads TGCGCCAGCAGACACGGACAGGGAGCTAACTATGGCTACACCTTC. Translation: CASRHGQGANYGYTF.

This chain uses TRBV4-1 with TRBJ2-7; no clear D. This CDR3 has 14 residues. V dropped 0 bases and J dropped 2 bases, with 8 bases sitting between them. Per germline, CDR1 MGHRA and CDR2 YSYEKL. CDR3 bases: TGCGCCAGCAGCCAAGATTGGCAGACCTACGAGCAGTACTTC. This encodes CASSQDWQTYEQYF.

The chain is built from TRBV4-1 and TRBJ2-5; 13 bases line up with TRBD2. V dropped 4 bases and J dropped 5; count of bases not matched to a gene: 10. The length of the CDR3 is 17 residues. In germline, CDR1 is MGHRA, CDR2 YSYEKL. CDR3 sequence: CASSLGPLAGGPETQYF. CDR3 DNA sequence: TGCGCCAGCAGCCTAGGCCCACTAGCGGGGGGGCCGGAGACCCAGTACTTC.

The CDR3 DNA is TGTGCCAGCAGCCCAGAAGCCCTAGCGGGGGGATCAGATACGCAGTATTTT. It specifies CASSPEALAGGSDTQYF. The V call is TRBV4-2, the J call TRBJ2-3; 11 bases map to TRBD2. The CDR3 has 17 residues. CDR1 LGHNA and CDR2 YNFKEQ come from the germline V gene. The junction had 10 bases not matched to a gene; V was cut back by 4 bases and J by 4 bases.

As to this clone: Within the sample, other DNA sequences also encode this same CDR3. The chain couples TRBV5-4 to TRBJ2-3; tentative D call: TRBD2 (6 bases). This CDR3 has 14 amino acids. V was clipped by 1 base and J by 3 bases, with 9 bases between them. Germline CDR1 reads SGHNT; CDR2 reads YYREEE (reference sequence). The CDR3 DNA reads TGTGCCAGCAGCTTGCGGGGGAGGACAGATACGCAGTATTTT. This sequence encodes CASSLRGRTDTQYF.

This chain links TRBV11-2 with TRBJ2-7; tentative D call: TRBD1 (5 bases). Trimming removed 3 bases at V and 2 bases at J, with 17 bases between. Germline V CDR1 and CDR2: SGHAT, FQNNGV. The CDR3 runs to 16 residues. Written as DNA, the CDR3 is TGTGCCAGCAGCTTTCTTGTGATGGCAGGGACCTACGAGCAGTACTTC. Protein: CASSFLVMAGTYEQYF.

The genes are TRBV2 and TRBJ2-1, with 8 bases aligning to TRBD2. The CDR3 length is 15 residues. J gave up 7 bases and V 6 bases, and 11 bases lay outside the gene matches. CDR1 and CDR2 (germline): SNHLY, FYNNEI. Here the CDR3 DNA reads TGTGCCAGCAGCTGGTCGGGGGGGCTGAGGAATGAGCAGTTCTTC. Translation: CASSWSGGLRNEQFF.

The chain joins TRBV7-9 to TRBJ1-6; D ambiguous. Trimming cost V 3 bases and J 6 bases, with 18 bases left between them. Germline CDR1 SEHNR, CDR2 FQNEAQ (reference sequence). The CDR3 has 17 residues. The CDR3 nucleotides read TGTGCCAGCAGCTTGACATCGGGTGGTACGTTTAATTCACCCCTCCACTTT. The encoded protein is CASSLTSGGTFNSPLHF.

A word on this clone: The sample holds other DNA sequences that translate to the same CDR3. The chain joins TRBV9 to TRBJ1-1; no firm D call. Looked up from germline, CDR1 is SGDLS and CDR2 is YYNGEE. The ends were cut back, 0 bases at V and 2 bases at J, with 8 bases in the middle. The CDR3 is 14 amino acids. The CDR3 loop is CASSVGGYNTEAFF. The CDR3 bases are TGTGCCAGCAGCGTAGGTGGCTATAACACTGAAGCTTTCTTT.

This chain links TRBV15 with TRBJ1-4; D is perhaps TRBD1 (6 bases). Germline CDR1 reads LNHNV; CDR2 reads YYDKDF (reference sequence). The CDR3 length is 15 residues. Trimming took 0 bases from V and 8 from J, leaving 13 bases between them. This CDR3 reads CATSRDLGAREKLFF. CDR3 sequence (DNA): TGTGCCACCAGCAGAGATTTGGGGGCGCGGGAAAAACTGTTTTTT.

The genes are TRBV18 and TRBJ2-7; the D is unclear. The CDR3 covers 12 residues. V lost 2 bases, J lost 5 bases, and 7 bases lay in between. The V gene's germline CDR1 is KGHSH and CDR2 LQKENI. For the CDR3, the DNA is TGTGCCAGCTCACCAGCCGGCGACGAGCAGTACTTC. Protein sequence: CASSPAGDEQYF.

V usage is TRBV9 and J usage is TRBJ2-2; D is unresolved. The germline V gene encodes CDR1 SGDLS and CDR2 YYNGEE. This CDR3 comprises 13 residues. The germline V and J ends were trimmed by 3 bases and 8 bases, with 11 bases remaining between them. Written as DNA, the CDR3 is TGTGCCAGCAGCGGAACGGTGGGGGGGGAGCTGTTTTTT. Amino acid sequence: CASSGTVGGELFF.

The chain has TRBV4-2 and TRBJ2-7; D tentatively reads TRBD1 or TRBD2 (5 bases each). Germline V CDR1 and CDR2: LGHNA, YNFKEQ. This CDR3 is 12 amino acids long. Trimming took off 3 bases at V and 5 bases at J, with 8 bases between the two ends. The CDR3 region is CASSQRGDEQYF. The CDR3 DNA is TGTGCCAGCAGCCAGAGGGGTGACGAGCAGTACTTC.

The gene calls are TRBV5-6 and TRBJ2-3; D tentatively fits TRBD1 or TRBD2 (5 bases each). This CDR3 comprises 14 residues. Per the germline V gene, CDR1 is SGHDT and CDR2 is YYEEEE. With 0 bases removed from V and 2 bases from J, the gap between germline ends came to 7 bases. DNA for the CDR3: TGTGCCAGCAGCTTGGGAGGGACCACAGATACGCAGTATTTT. Its translation is CASSLGGTTDTQYF.

Comment on this clone: The junction departs from the called germline gene at one end, perhaps through a read error. Other nucleotide sequences in the sample specify the same CDR3. The chain combines TRBV5-1 with TRBJ1-4, with a possible D match to TRBD1 (5 bases). CDR3 length equals 14 residues. Germline V gene sequence: CDR1 SGHRS, CDR2 YFSETQ. The DNA for the CDR3 is TGCGCTAGCAGCTTGCGGGGTTCAGGGGAAAAACTGTTTTTT. It encodes CASSLRGSGEKLFF.

This clone was detected many times. This sequence joins TRBV30 and TRBJ1-1; 8 nucleotides align to TRBD1. The V and J ends lost 5 bases and 1 base, in that order; junction bases with no gene match: 6. The germline V gene encodes CDR1 GTSNPN and CDR2 SVGIG (reference sequence). The CDR3 extends over 14 amino acids. The CDR3 DNA is TGTGCCTGGCGATCAGGGACAGGGAACACTGAAGCTTTCTTT. Translating gives CAWRSGTGNTEAFF.

The gene calls are TRBV13 and TRBJ1-2, with a tentative D call TRBD1 (6 bases). The CDR3 length is 14 residues. The ends were cut back, 2 bases at V and 4 bases at J, with 11 bases in the middle. Germline V gives CDR1 PRHDT, CDR2 FYEKMQ (reference sequence). CDR3 loop: CASSLRQGSYGYTF. For the CDR3, the DNA is TGTGCCAGCAGCTTAAGGCAGGGGAGCTATGGCTACACCTTC.

CDR3 sequence reads: CAISESAGDHYGYTF. CDR3 coding DNA: TGTGCCATCAGTGAGTCGGCAGGGGACCACTATGGCTACACCTTC. The rearrangement uses TRBV10-3 and TRBJ1-2; D is possibly TRBD1 (6 bases). This CDR3 has 15 residues. Per the germline V gene, CDR1 is ENHRY and CDR2 is SYGVKD. Trimming took off 0 bases at V and 3 bases at J, with 11 bases between the two ends.